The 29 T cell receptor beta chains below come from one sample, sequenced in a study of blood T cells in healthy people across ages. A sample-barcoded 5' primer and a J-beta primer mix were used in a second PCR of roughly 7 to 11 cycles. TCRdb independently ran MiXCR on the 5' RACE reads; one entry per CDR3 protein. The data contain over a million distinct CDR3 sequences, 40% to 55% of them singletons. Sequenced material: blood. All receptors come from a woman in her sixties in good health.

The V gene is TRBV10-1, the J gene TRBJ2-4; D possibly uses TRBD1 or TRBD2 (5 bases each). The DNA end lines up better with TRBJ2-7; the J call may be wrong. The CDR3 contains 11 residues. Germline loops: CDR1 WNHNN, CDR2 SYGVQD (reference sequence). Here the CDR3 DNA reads TGCGCCAGCCTTCCGGGACACGAGCAGTACTTC. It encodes CASLPGHEQYF.

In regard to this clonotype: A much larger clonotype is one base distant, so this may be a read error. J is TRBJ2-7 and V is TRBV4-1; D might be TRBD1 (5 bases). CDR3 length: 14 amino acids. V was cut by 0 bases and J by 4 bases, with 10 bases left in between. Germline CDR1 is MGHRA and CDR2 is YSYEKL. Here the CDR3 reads CASSQDPRAYEQYF. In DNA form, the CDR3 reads TGCGCCAGCAGCCAAGATCCCAGGGCTTACGAGCAGTACTTC.

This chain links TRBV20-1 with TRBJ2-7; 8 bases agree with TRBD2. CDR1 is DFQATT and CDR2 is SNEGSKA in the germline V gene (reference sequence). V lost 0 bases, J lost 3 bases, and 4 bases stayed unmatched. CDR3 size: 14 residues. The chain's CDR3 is CSAREATSVYEQYF. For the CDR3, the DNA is TGCAGTGCTAGAGAGGCGACTAGCGTCTACGAGCAGTACTTC.

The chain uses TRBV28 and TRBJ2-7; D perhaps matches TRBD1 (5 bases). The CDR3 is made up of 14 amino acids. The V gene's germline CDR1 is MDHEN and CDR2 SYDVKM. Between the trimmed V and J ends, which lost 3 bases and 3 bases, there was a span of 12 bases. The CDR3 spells CASSLPGPHYEQYF. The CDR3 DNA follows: TGTGCCAGCAGTTTGCCAGGGCCCCACTACGAGCAGTACTTC.

The CDR3 DNA reads as TGTGCCAGCAGTGAAGCTCCGACAGGGGGAGGCAATCAGCCCCAGCATTTT. This encodes CASSEAPTGGGNQPQHF. This sequence joins TRBV6-1 and TRBJ1-5, with 9 bases identical to TRBD1. The germline V gene encodes CDR1 MNHNS and CDR2 SASEGT. Trimming cost V 0 bases and J 2 bases; bases outside gene matches: 5. The CDR3 covers 17 residues.

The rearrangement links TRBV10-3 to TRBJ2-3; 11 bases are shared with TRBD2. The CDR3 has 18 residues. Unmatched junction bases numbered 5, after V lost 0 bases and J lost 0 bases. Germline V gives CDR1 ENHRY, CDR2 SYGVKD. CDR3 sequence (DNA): TGTGCCATCAGTGAGTCATTTGGGACTAGCGGTAGCACAGATACGCAGTATTTT. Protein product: CAISESFGTSGSTDTQYF.

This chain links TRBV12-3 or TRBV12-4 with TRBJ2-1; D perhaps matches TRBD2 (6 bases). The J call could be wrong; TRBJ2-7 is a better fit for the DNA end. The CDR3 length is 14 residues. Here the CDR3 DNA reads TGTGCCAGCAGGGCGGGAAGCTCCTACAATGAGCAGTACTTC. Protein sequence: CASRAGSSYNEQYF.

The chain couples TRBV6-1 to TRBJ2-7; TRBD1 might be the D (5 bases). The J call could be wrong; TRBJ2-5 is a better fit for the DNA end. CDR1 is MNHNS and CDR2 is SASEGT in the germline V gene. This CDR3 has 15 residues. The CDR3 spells CASSLGLQTQETQYF. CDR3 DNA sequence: TGTGCCAGCAGTTTGGGGCTCCAGACTCAAGAGACCCAGTACTTC.

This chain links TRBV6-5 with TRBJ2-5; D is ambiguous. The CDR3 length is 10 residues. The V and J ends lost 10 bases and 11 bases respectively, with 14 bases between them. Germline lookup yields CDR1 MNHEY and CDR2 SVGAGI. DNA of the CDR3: TGTGCCACCCGGCACAATGAGCAGTACTTC. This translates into CATRHNEQYF.

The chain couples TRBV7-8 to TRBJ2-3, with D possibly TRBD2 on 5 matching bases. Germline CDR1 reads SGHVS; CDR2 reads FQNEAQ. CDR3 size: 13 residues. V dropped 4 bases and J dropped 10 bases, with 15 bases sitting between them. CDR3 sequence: CASSSSSEDAQYF. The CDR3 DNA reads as TGTGCCAGCAGCTCTAGCTCGGAGGATGCGCAGTATTTT.

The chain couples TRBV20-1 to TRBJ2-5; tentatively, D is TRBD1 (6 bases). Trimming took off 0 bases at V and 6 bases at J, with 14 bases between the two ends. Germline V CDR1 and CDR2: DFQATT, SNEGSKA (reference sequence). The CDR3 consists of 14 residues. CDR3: CSARDANTGQTQYF. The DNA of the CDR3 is TGCAGTGCTAGAGATGCCAACACAGGGCAGACCCAGTACTTC.

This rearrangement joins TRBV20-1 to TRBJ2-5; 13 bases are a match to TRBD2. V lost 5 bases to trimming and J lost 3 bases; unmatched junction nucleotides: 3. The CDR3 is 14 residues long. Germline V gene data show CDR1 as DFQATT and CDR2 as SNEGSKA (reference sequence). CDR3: CSASTSGREETQYF. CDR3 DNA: TGCAGTGCTTCAACTAGCGGGAGGGAAGAGACCCAGTACTTC.

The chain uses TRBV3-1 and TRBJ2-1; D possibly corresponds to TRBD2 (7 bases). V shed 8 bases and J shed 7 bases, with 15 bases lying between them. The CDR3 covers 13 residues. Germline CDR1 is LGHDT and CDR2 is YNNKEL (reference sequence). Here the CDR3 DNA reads TGTGCCAGCGCGCCGAGGGGGGGGAATGAGCAGTTCTTC. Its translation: CASAPRGGNEQFF.

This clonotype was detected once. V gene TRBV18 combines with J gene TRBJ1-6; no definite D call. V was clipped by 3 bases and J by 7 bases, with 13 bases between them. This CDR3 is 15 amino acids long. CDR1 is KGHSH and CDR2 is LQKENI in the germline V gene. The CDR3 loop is CASSPPMMGNSPLHF. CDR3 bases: TGTGCCAGCTCACCGCCTATGATGGGGAATTCACCCCTCCACTTT.

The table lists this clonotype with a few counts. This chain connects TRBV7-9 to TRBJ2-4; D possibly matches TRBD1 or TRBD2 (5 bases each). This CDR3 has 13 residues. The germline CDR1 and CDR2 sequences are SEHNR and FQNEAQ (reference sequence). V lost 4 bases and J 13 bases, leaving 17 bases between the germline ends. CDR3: CASSSLRLGEQYF. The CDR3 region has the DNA TGTGCCAGCAGCTCCCTCAGGTTGGGGGAGCAGTACTTC. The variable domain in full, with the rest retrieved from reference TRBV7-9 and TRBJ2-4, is DTGVSQNPRHKITKRGQNVTFRCDPISEHNRLYWYRQTLGQGPEFLTYFQNEAQLEKSRLLSDRFSAERPKGSFSTLEIQRTEQGDSAMYLCASSSLRLGEQYFGAGTRLSVL.

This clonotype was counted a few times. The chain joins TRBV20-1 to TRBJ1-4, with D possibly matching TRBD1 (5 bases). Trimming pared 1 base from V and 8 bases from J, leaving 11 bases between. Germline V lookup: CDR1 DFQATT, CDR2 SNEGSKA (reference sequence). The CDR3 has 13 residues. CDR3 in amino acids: CSARAGGGEKLFF. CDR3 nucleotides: TGCAGTGCTAGAGCCGGCGGGGGAGAAAAACTGTTTTTT.

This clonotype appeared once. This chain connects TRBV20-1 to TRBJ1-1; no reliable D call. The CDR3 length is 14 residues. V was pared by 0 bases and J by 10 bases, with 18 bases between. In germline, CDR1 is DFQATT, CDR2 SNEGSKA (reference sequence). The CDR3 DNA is TGCAGTGCTAGAGACAGGAATGGTGAACGGGGAGCTTTCTTT. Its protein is CSARDRNGERGAFF.

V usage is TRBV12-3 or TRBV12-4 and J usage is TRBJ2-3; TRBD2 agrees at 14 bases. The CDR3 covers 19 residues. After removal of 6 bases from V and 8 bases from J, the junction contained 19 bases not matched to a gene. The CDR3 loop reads CASSPVTGTSGSVAGTQYF. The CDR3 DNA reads TGTGCCAGCAGCCCCGTAACCGGGACTAGCGGGAGTGTCGCAGGTACGCAGTATTTT.

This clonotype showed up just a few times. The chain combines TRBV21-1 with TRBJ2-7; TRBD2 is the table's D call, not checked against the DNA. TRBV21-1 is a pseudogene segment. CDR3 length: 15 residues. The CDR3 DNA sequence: TGTGCCAGCAGCAAATGGGGGGGAGGAGGCTACGAGCAGTACTTC. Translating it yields CASSKWGGGGYEQYF.

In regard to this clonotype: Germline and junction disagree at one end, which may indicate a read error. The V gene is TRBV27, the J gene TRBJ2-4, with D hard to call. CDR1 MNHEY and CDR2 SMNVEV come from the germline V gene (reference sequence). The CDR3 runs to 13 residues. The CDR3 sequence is CACSLSGKNIQYF. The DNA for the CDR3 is TGTGCCTGCAGTTTATCTGGGAAAAACATTCAGTACTTC.

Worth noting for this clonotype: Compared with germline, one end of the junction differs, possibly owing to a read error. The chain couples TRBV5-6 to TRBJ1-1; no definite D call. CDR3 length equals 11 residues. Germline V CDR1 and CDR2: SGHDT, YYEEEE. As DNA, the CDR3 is TGTGCCAGCAGCCGGAACGCTGAAGCTTTCTTT. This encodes CASSRNAEAFF.

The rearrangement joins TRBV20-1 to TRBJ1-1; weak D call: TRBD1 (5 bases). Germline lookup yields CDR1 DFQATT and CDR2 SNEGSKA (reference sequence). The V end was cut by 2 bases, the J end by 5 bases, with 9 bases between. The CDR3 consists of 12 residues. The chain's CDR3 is CSARQGKTEAFF. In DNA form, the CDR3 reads TGCAGTGCTAGACAGGGAAAAACTGAAGCTTTCTTT.

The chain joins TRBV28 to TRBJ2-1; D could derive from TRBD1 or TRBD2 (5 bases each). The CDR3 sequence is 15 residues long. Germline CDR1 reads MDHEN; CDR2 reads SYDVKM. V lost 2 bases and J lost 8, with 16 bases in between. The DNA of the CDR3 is TGTGCCAGCAGTTTAGGGCTGGGGACGCCCGATGAGCAGTTCTTC. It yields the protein CASSLGLGTPDEQFF.

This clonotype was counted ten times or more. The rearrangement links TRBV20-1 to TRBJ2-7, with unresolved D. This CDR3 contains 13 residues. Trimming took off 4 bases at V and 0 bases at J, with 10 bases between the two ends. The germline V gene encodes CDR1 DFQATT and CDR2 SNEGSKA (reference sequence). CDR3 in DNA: TGCAGTGCTAATGACCCGAGCTCCTACGAGCAGTACTTC. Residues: CSANDPSSYEQYF.

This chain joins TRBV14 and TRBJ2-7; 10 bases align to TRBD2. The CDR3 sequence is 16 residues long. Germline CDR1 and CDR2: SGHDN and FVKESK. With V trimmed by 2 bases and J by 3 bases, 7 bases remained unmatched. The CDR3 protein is CASSQLIGTSVYEQYF. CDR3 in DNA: TGTGCCAGCAGCCAACTTATCGGGACTAGCGTCTACGAGCAGTACTTC. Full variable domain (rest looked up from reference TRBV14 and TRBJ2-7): EAGVTQFPSHSVIEKGQTVTLRCDPISGHDNLYWYRRVMGKEIKFLLHFVKESKQDESGMPNNRFLAERTGGTYSTLKVQPAELEDSGVYFCASSQLIGTSVYEQYFGPGTRLTVT.

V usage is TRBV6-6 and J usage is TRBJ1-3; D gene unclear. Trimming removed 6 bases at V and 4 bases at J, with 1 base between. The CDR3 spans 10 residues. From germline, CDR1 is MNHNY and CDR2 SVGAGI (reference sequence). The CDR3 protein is CASRGNTIYF. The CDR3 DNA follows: TGTGCCAGCAGGGGAAACACCATATATTTT.

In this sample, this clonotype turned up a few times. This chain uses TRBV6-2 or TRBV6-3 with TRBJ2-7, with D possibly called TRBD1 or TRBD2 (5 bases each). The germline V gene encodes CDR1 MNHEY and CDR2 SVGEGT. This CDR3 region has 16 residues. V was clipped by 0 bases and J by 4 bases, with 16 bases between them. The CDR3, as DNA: TGTGCCAGCAGTTACTCGAAACCCCAGGGACGGTACGAGCAGTACTTC. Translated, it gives CASSYSKPQGRYEQYF.

Written as DNA, the CDR3 is TGTGCCAGCACCAGGGACAGGGCAGAAGAGGATCAGCCCCAGCATTTT. As protein: CASTRDRAEEDQPQHF. The V call is TRBV6-2 or TRBV6-3, the J call TRBJ1-5; TRBD1 aligns across 9 bases. The V gene's germline CDR1 is MNHEY and CDR2 SVGEGT. V lost 7 bases and J lost 5; bases outside the gene matches: 12. This CDR3 has 16 amino acids.

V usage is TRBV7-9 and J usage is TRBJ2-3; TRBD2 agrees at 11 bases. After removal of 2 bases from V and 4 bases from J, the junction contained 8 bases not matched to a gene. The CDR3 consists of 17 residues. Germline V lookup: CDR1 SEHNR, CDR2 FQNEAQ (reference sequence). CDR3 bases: TGTGCCAGCAGCTTAAAACTAGCGGGAGCCATGGCAGATACGCAGTATTTT. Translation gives CASSLKLAGAMADTQYF.